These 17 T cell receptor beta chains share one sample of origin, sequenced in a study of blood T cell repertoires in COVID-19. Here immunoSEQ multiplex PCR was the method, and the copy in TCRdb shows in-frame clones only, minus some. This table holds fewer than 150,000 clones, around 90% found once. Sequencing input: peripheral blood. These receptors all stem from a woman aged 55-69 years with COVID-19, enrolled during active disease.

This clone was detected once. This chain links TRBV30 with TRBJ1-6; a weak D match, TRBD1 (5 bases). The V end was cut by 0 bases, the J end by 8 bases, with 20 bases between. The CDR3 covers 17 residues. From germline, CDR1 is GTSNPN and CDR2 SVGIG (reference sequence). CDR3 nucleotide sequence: TGTGCCTGGAGTGTAAGCCTCCGGCGCCCAGGGCATTCACCCCTCCACTTT. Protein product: CAWSVSLRRPGHSPLHF. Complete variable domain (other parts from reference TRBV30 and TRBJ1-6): SQTIHQWPATLVQPVGSPLSLECTVEGTSNPNLYWYRQAAGRGLQLLFYSVGIGQISSEVPQNLSASRPQDRQFILSSKKLLLSDSGFYLCAWSVSLRRPGHSPLHFGNGTRLTVT.

DNA of the CDR3: TGCGCCAGCAGCCACTCGCCGGGTTACGAGCAGTACTTC. Residues: CASSHSPGYEQYF. The chain uses TRBV5-1 and TRBJ2-7; D is unresolved. Germline V gene sequence: CDR1 SGHRS, CDR2 YFSETQ. The germline V and J ends were trimmed by 4 bases and 4 bases, with 12 bases remaining between them. The CDR3 extends over 13 amino acids.

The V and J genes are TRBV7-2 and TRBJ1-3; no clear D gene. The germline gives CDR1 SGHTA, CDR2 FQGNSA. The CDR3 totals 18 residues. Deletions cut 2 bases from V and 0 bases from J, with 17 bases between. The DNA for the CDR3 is TGTGCCAGCAGCTTAACTGGGCAGGAAATTTTCTCTGGAAACACCATATATTTT. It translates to CASSLTGQEIFSGNTIYF.

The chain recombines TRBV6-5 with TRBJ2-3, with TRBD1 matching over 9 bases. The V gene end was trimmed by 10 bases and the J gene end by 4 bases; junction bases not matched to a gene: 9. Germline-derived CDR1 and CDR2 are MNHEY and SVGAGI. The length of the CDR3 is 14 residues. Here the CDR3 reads CATRDRVYADTQYF. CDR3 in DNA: TGTGCCACCAGGGACAGGGTTTACGCAGATACGCAGTATTTT.

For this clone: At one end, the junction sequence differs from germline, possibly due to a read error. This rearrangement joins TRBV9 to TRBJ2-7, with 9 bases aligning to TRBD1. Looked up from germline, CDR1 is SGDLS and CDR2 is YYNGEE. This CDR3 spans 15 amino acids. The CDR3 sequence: CASSLGQGTSHEQYF. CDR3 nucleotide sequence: TGTGCCAGCAGCCTAGGACAGGGGACCTCCCACGAGCAGTACTTC. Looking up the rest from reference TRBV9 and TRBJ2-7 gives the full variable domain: DSGVTQTPKHLITATGQRVTLRCSPRSGDLSVYWYQQSLDQGLQFLIQYYNGEERAKGNILERFSAQQFPDLHSELNLSSLELGDSALYFCASSLGQGTSHEQYFGPGTRLTVT.

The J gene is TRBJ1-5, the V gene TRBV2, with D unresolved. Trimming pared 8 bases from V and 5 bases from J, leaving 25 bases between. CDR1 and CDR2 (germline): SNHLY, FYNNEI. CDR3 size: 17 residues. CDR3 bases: TGTGCCAGCGGCCCTAGCTGGGAACCCACGATGGATCAGCCCCAGCATTTT. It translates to CASGPSWEPTMDQPQHF.

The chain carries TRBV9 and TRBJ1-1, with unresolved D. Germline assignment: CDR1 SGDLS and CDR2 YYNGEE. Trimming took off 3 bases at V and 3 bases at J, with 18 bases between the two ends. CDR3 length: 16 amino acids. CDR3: CASSAPGESVDTEAFF. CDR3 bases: TGTGCCAGCAGCGCCCCCGGGGAATCCGTGGACACTGAAGCTTTCTTT.

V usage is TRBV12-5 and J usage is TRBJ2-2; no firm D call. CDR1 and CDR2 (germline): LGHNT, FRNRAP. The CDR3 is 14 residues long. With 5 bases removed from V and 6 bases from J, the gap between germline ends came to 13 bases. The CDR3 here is CASGPKHLPGELFF. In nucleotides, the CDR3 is TGTGCTAGTGGTCCCAAGCACTTACCCGGGGAGCTGTTTTTT.

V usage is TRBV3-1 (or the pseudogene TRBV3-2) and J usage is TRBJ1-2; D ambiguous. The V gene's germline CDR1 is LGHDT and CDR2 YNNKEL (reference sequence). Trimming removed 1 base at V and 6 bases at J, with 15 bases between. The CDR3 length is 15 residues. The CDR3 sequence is CASSQGGGRGDGYTF. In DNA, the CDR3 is TGTGCCAGCAGCCAAGGGGGAGGGCGTGGGGATGGCTACACCTTC.

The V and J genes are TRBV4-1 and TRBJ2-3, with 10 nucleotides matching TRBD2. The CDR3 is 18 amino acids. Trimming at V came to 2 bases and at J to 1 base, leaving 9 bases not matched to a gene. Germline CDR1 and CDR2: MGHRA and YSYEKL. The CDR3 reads CASSQHLAGAPRTDTQYF. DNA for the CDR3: TGCGCCAGCAGCCAACATCTAGCGGGGGCGCCACGCACAGATACGCAGTATTTT.

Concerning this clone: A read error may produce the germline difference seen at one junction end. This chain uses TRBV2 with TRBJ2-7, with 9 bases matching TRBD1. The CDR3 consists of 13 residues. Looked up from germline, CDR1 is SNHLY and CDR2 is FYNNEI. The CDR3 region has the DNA TGTGCCAGCAGTGAAGCGGAAATCCGGGACAGGGACTTC. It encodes CASSEAEIRDRDF.

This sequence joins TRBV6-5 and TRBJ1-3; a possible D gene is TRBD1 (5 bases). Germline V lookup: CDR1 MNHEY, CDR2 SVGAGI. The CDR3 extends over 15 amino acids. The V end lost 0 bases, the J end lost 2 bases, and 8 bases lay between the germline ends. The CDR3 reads CASSYSSRAGNTIYF. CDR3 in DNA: TGTGCCAGCAGTTACTCGAGCAGGGCTGGAAACACCATATATTTT.

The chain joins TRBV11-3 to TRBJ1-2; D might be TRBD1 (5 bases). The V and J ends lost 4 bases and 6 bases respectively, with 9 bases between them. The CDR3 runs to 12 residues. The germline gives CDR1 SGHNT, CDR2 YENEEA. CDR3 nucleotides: TGTGCCAGCAGCTCCTCAGGGAATGGCTACACCTTC. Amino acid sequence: CASSSSGNGYTF.

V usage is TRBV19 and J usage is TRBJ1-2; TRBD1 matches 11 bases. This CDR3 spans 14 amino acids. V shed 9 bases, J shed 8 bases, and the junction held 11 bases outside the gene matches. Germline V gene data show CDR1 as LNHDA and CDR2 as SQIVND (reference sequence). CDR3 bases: TGTGCCAGCCTACCAGGACAGGGGGCATTGGGCTACACCTTC. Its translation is CASLPGQGALGYTF.

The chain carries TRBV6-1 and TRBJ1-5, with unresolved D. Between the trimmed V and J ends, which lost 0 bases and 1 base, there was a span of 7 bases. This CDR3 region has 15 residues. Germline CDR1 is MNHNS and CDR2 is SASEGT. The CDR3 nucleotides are TGTGCCAGCAGTGAAGCCGTCGAGAGCAATCAGCCCCAGCATTTT. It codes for CASSEAVESNQPQHF.

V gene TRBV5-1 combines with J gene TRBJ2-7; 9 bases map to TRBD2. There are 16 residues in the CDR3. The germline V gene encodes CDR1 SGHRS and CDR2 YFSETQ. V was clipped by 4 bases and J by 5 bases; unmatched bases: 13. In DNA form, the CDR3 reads TGCGCCAGCAGCCCTCGGGCTAGCGGGGTATCTCACGAGCAGTACTTC. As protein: CASSPRASGVSHEQYF.

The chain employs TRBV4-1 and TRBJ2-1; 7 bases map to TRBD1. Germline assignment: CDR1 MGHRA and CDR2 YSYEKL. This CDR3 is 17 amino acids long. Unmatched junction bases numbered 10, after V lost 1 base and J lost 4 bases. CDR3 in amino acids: CASSQGSGGHGYNEQFF. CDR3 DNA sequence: TGCGCCAGCAGCCAAGGGTCAGGGGGTCATGGATACAATGAGCAGTTCTTC.